A selection of T cell receptor beta chains follows, all from one sample in a study of control samples from healthy donors and cancer patients. Libraries were prepared by immunoSEQ multiplex PCR; TCRdb keeps only in-frame clonotypes and omits some of them. This table has about 160,000 clones, over 85% appearing once. The specimen was blood. These receptors were obtained from a young man in good health. The CDR3 runs from the conserved cysteine through the conserved F or W. Each record gives: V gene, clone size, CDR3 length, J gene, D gene, CDR3 protein, CDR3 DNA. The D gene is left open where the match is weak. The size field is filled for only some rows; it gives once, few, many or a size class.

V: TRBV5-6; size: NA; length: 16; J: TRBJ2-3; D: TRBD2; CDR3: CASSHRLSGRADTQYF; DNA: TGTGCCAGCAGCCACCGACTTAGCGGGAGAGCAGATACGCAGTATTTT
V: TRBV6-5; size: NA; length: 16; J: TRBJ2-1; D: TRBD2; CDR3: CASSYLTSGVKNEQFF; DNA: TGTGCCAGCAGTTACCTGACTAGCGGGGTAAAAAATGAGCAGTTCTTC
V: TRBV2; size: NA; length: 14; J: TRBJ2-7; D: NA; CDR3: CASRRELSHYEQYF; DNA: TGTGCCAGCAGAAGAGAACTAAGCCACTACGAGCAGTACTTC
V: TRBV12-3/TRBV12-4; size: NA; length: 13; J: TRBJ2-7; D: NA; CDR3: CASSPWRVLEQYF; DNA: TGTGCCAGCAGTCCCTGGCGGGTTTTAGAGCAGTACTTC
V: TRBV23-1; size: once; length: 14; J: TRBJ1-5; D: NA; CDR3: CASSLGRSNQPQHF; DNA: TGCGCCAGCAGTTTGGGGAGGAGCAATCAGCCCCAGCATTTT
V: TRBV4-2; size: few; length: 17; J: TRBJ1-1; D: TRBD1; CDR3: CASSQEGQGIMNTEAFF; DNA: TGTGCCAGCAGCCAAGAGGGACAGGGGATAATGAACACTGAAGCTTTCTTT
V: TRBV3-1/TRBV3-2; size: few; length: 16; J: TRBJ2-1; D: TRBD1; CDR3: CASGGTTGTSYNEQFF; DNA: TGTGCCAGCGGGGGCACGACAGGGACCTCCTACAATGAGCAGTTCTTC
V: TRBV6-4; size: NA; length: 18; J: TRBJ1-4; D: TRBD1; CDR3: CASSEGDSIYATNEKLFF; DNA: TGTGCCAGCAGTGAGGGGGACAGTATCTATGCAACTAATGAAAAACTGTTTTTT
V: TRBV18; size: NA; length: 11; J: TRBJ1-2; D: NA; CDR3: CASSGGKGYTF; DNA: TGTGCCAGCTCAGGAGGAAAGGGCTACACCTTC
V: TRBV21-1; size: NA; length: 12; J: TRBJ1-2; D: NA; CDR3: CASSLGGCGYTF; DNA: TGTGCCAGCAGTCTAGGGGGCTGCGGCTACACCTTC
V: TRBV5-1; size: NA; length: 14; J: TRBJ1-2; D: NA; CDR3: CASSLEQARYGYTF; DNA: TGCGCCAGCAGCTTGGAACAGGCTCGTTATGGCTACACCTTC
V: TRBV11-2; size: NA; length: 14; J: TRBJ2-3; D: NA; CDR3: CASRPNRATDTQYF; DNA: TGTGCCAGCAGACCGAACAGAGCCACAGATACGCAGTATTTT
V: TRBV25-1; size: NA; length: 12; J: TRBJ2-1; D: NA; CDR3: CASGTLPGVQFF; DNA: TGTGCCAGCGGGACTTTACCGGGAGTTCAGTTCTTC
V: TRBV11-2; size: NA; length: 13; J: TRBJ1-2; D: NA; CDR3: CASSSGTNYGYTF; DNA: TGTGCCAGCAGCTCTGGAACTAACTATGGCTACACCTTC
V: TRBV2; size: NA; length: 18; J: TRBJ1-5; D: TRBD1; CDR3: CASSLGGAGGVGNQPQHF; DNA: TGTGCCAGCAGTCTGGGTGGAGCAGGGGGGGTGGGCAATCAGCCCCAGCATTTT